This T cell receptor beta chain was retrieved from a study of beta chain features in type 1 diabetes. The study's findings and limits: Insertions were fewer and deletions more numerous at VDJ junctions in type 1 diabetes patients. Patients with Type 1 diabetes showed moderately but significantly shorter TCRB CDR3s in all four CD4+ subsets.

The investigators reverse transcribed all of the isolated RNA, so they sequenced expressed TCRB transcripts. The method was immunoSEQ multiplex PCR; TCRdb's version includes in-frame clones alone and lacks a portion of them. The sample lists about 640,000 clones; under 15% were seen once. This clone was found a few times. Its antigen is currently unknown. This CDR3 region has 13 residues. The ends were cut back, 4 bases at V and 4 bases at J, with 11 bases in the middle. Germline V gives CDR1 SGHNT, CDR2 YYREEE (reference sequence). The chain is built from TRBV5-4 and TRBJ1-2; D gene ambiguous. Sequencing was carried out using naive CD4+ T cells from blood. This TCR was sampled from a man aged 25-45 years with type 1 diabetes. The CDR3 coding sequence is TGTGCCAGCAGCCCCGCGGACGGCTATGGCTACACCTTC. It translates to CASSPADGYGYTF. Using reference TRBV5-4 and TRBJ1-2 for the parts outside the CDR3, the full variable domain is ETGVTQSPTHLIKTRGQQVTLRCSSQSGHNTVSWYQQALGQGPQFIFQYYREEENGRGNFPPRFSGLQFPNYSSELNVNALELDDSALYLCASSPADGYGYTFGSGTRLTVV.